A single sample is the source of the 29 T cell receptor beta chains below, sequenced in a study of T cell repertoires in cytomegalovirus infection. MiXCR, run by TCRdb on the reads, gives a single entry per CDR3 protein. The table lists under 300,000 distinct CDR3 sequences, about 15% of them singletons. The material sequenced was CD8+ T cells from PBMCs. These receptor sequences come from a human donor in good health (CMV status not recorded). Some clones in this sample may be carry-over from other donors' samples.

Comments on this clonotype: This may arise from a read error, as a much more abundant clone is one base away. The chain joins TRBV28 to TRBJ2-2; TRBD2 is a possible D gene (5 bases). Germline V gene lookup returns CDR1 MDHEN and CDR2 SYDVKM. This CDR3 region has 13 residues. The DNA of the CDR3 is TGTGCCAGCAGTTTAAGAGCACCCGGGGAGCCGTTTTTT. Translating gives CASSLRAPGEPFF.

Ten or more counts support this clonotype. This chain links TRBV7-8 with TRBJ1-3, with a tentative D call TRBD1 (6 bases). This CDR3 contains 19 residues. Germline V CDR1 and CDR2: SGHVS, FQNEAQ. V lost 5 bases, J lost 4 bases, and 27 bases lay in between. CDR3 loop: CASSPHLNLRGRGGNTIYF. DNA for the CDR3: TGTGCCAGCAGCCCTCACCTTAATCTCAGGGGCCGAGGGGGAAACACCATATATTTT.

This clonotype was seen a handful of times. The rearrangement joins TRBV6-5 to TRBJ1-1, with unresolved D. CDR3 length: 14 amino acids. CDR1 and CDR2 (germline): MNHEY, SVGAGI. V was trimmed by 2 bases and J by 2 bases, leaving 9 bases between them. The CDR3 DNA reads TGTGCCAGCAGTTACGGGTTAACTAACACTGAAGCTTTCTTT. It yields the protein CASSYGLTNTEAFF.

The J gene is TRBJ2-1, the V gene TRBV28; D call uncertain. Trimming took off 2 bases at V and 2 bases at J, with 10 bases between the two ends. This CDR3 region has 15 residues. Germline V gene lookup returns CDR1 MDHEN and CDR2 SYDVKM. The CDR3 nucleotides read TGTGCCAGCAGTTTAACTGGCGGAGCCTACAATGAGCAGTTCTTC. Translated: CASSLTGGAYNEQFF.

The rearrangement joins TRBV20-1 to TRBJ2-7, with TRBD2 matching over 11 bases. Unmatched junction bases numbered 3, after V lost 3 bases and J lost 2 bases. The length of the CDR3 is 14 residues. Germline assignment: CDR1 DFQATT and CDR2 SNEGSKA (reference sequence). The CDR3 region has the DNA TGCAGTGCTAGGGGTAGCGGGGGGGCCTACGAGCAGTACTTC. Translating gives CSARGSGGAYEQYF.

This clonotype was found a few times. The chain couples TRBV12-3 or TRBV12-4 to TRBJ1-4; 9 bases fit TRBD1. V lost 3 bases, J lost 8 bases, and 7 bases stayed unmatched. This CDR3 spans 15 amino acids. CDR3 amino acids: CASSFSGQGREKLFF. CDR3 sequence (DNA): TGTGCCAGCAGTTTTTCGGGACAGGGCCGCGAAAAACTGTTTTTT.

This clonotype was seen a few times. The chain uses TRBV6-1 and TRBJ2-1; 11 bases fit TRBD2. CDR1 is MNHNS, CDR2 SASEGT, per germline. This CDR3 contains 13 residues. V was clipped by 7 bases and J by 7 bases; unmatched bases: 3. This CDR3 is CASKTSGVNEQFF. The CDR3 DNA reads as TGTGCCAGCAAGACTAGCGGGGTTAATGAGCAGTTCTTC.

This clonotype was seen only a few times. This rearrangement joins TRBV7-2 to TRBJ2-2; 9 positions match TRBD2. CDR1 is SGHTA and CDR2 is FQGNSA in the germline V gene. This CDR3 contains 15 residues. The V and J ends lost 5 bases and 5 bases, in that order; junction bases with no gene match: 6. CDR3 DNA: TGTGCCAGCAGCCCACTAGCGGGTATAACCGGGGAGCTGTTTTTT. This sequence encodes CASSPLAGITGELFF.

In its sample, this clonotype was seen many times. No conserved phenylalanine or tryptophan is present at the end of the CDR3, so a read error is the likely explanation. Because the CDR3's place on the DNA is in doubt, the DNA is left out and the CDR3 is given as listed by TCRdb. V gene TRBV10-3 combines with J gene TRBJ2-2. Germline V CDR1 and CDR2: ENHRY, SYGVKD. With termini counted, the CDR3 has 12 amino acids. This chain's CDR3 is CAISDGSSDHRV.

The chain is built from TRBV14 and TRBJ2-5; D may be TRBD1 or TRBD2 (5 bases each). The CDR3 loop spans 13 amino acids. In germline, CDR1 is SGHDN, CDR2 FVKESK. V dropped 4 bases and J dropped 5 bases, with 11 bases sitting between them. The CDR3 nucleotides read TGTGCCAGCAGCCTCAGGTGGGGGGAGACCCAGTACTTC. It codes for CASSLRWGETQYF. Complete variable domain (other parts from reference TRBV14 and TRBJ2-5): EAGVTQFPSHSVIEKGQTVTLRCDPISGHDNLYWYRRVMGKEIKFLLHFVKESKQDESGMPNNRFLAERTGGTYSTLKVQPAELEDSGVYFCASSLRWGETQYFGPGTRLLVL.

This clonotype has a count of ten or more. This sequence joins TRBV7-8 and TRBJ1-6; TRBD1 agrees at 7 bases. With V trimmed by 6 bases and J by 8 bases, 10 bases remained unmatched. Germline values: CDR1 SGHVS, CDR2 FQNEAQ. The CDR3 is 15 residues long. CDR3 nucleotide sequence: TGTGCCAGCAGTCCAAGCCAGGGGGGTTATTCACCCCTCCACTTT. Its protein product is CASSPSQGGYSPLHF.

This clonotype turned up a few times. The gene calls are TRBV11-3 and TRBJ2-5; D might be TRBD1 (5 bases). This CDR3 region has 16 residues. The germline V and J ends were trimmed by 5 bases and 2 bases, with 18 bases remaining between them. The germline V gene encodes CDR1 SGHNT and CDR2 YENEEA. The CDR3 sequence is CASSTQGRGPQETQYF. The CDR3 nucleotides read TGTGCCAGCAGCACCCAGGGTCGAGGCCCTCAAGAGACCCAGTACTTC. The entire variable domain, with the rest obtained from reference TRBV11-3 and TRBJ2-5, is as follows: EAGVVQSPRYKIIEKKQPVAFWCNPISGHNTLYWYLQNLGQGPELLIRYENEEAVDDSQLPKDRFSAERLKGVDSTLKIQPAELGDSAVYLCASSTQGRGPQETQYFGPGTRLLVL.

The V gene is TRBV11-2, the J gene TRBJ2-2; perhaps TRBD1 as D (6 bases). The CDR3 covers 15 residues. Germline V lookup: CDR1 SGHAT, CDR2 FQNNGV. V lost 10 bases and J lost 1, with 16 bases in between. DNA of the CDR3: TGTGCCACGGATTCAGGGGTGTTGAACACCGGGGAGCTGTTTTTT. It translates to CATDSGVLNTGELFF.

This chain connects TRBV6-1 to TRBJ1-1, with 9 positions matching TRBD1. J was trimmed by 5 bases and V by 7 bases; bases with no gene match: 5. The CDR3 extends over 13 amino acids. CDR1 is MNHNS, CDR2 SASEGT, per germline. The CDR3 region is CASKTGGATEAFF. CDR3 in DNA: TGTGCCAGCAAGACAGGGGGTGCGACTGAAGCTTTCTTT.

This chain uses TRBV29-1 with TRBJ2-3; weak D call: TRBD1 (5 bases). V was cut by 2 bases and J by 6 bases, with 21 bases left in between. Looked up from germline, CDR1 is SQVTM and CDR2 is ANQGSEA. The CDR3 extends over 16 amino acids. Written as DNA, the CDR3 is TGCAGCGTTGAACAGGGCATCCGTCCGTTGCAGGATACGCAGTATTTT. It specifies CSVEQGIRPLQDTQYF.

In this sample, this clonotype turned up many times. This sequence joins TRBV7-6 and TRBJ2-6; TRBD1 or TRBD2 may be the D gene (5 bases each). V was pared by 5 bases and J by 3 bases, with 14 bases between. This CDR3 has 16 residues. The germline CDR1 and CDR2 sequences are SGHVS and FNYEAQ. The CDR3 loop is CASSPRGQVGANVLTF. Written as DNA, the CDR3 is TGTGCCAGCAGCCCGAGGGGCCAGGTTGGGGCCAACGTCCTGACTTTC.

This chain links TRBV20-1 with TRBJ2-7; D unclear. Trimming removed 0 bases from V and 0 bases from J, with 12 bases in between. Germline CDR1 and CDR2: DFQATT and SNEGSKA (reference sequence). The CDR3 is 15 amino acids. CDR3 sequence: CSARDLIGNSYEQYF. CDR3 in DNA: TGCAGTGCTAGAGATCTAATAGGGAACTCCTACGAGCAGTACTTC.

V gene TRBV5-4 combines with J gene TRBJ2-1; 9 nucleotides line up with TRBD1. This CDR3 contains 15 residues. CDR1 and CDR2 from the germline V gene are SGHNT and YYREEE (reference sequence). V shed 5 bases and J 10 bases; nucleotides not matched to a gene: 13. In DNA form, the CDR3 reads TGTGCCAGCAGACCGGGACAGGGCGGTGTAAGGGAGCAGTTCTTC. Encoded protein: CASRPGQGGVREQFF.

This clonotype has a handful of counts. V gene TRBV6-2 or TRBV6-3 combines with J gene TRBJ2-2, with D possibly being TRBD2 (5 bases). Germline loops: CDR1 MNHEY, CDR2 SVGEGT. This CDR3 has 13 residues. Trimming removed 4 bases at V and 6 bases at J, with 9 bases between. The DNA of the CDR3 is TGTGCCAGCAGTTTGAGCGGTGCCGGGGAGCTGTTTTTT. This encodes CASSLSGAGELFF.

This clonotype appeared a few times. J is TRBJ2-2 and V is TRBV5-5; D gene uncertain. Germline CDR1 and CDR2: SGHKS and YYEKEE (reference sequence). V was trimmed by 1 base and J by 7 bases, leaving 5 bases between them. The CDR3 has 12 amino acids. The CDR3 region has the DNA TGTGCCAGCAGCTTGATTGACGGGGAGCTGTTTTTT. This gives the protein CASSLIDGELFF.

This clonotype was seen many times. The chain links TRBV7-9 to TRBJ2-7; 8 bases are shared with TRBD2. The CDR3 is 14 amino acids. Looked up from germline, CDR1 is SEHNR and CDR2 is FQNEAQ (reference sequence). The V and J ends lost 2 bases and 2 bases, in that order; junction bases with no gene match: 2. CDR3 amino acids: CASSLTSGTYEQYF. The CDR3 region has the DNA TGTGCCAGCAGCTTAACTAGCGGAACCTACGAGCAGTACTTC. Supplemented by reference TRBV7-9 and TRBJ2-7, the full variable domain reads DTGVSQNPRHKITKRGQNVTFRCDPISEHNRLYWYRQTLGQGPEFLTYFQNEAQLEKSRLLSDRFSAERPKGSFSTLEIQRTEQGDSAMYLCASSLTSGTYEQYFGPGTRLTVT.

DNA of the CDR3: TGTGCCAGCAGCGCCTACGGGGGTTACGAGCAGTACTTC. This translates into CASSAYGGYEQYF. The chain employs TRBV9 and TRBJ2-7, with a tentative D call TRBD2 (6 bases). This CDR3 spans 13 amino acids. Trimming pared 3 bases from V and 4 bases from J, leaving 11 bases between. Germline V lookup: CDR1 SGDLS, CDR2 YYNGEE.

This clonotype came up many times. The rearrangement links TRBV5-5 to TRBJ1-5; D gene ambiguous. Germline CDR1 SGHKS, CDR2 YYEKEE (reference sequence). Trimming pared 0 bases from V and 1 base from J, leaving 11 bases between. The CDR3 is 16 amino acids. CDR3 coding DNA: TGTGCCAGCAGCTTGGAGTACAGCCTAAGCAATCAGCCCCAGCATTTT. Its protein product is CASSLEYSLSNQPQHF.

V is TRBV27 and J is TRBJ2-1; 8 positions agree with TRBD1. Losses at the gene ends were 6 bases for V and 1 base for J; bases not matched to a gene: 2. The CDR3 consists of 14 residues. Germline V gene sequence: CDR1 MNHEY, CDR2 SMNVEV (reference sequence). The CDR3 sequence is CASSRQGSYNEQFF. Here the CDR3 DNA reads TGTGCCAGCAGCCGACAGGGGTCCTACAATGAGCAGTTCTTC.

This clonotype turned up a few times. CDR3 bases: TGCAGCGTAGAAAAGGACAAACCCTACGAGCAGTACTTC. This codes for CSVEKDKPYEQYF. The rearrangement uses TRBV29-1 and TRBJ2-7; a possible D gene is TRBD1 (5 bases). Germline V lookup: CDR1 SQVTM, CDR2 ANQGSEA. V was shortened by 6 bases and J by 2 bases, with 14 bases between the two germline ends. The CDR3 totals 13 residues.

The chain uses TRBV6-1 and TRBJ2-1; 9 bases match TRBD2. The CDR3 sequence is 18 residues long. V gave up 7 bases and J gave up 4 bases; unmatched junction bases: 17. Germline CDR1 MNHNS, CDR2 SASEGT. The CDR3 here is CASTAPEGVAGDYNEQFF. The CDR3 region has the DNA TGTGCCAGCACCGCACCCGAGGGGGTAGCGGGGGATTACAATGAGCAGTTCTTC.

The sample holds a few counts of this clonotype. The CDR3 DNA reads as TGTGCCAGCAGCTCGACAACGAGGGCGGGGGGGCGAAGAGATACGCAGTATTTT. Amino acids: CASSSTTRAGGRRDTQYF. The V gene is TRBV11-2, the J gene TRBJ2-3, with TRBD2 matching over 9 bases. The J segment lost 5 bases and the V segment lost 4 bases, leaving 16 bases of the junction unmatched. CDR3 length: 18 residues. Germline V CDR1 and CDR2: SGHAT, FQNNGV.

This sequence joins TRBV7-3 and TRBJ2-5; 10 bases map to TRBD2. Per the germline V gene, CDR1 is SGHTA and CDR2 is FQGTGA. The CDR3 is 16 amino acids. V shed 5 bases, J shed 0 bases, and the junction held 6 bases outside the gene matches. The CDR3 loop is CASSPTSGANQETQYF. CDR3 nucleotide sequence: TGTGCCAGCAGCCCAACTAGCGGGGCCAACCAAGAGACCCAGTACTTC.

In DNA, the CDR3 is TGTGCCAGCAGCCCCACAGGGCAGTTTGGAAACACCATATATTTT. Protein: CASSPTGQFGNTIYF. The chain joins TRBV7-9 to TRBJ1-3, with D possibly matching TRBD1 (6 bases). Germline values: CDR1 SEHNR, CDR2 FQNEAQ (reference sequence). This CDR3 is built from 15 residues. V was shortened by 5 bases and J by 3 bases, with 14 bases between the two germline ends.